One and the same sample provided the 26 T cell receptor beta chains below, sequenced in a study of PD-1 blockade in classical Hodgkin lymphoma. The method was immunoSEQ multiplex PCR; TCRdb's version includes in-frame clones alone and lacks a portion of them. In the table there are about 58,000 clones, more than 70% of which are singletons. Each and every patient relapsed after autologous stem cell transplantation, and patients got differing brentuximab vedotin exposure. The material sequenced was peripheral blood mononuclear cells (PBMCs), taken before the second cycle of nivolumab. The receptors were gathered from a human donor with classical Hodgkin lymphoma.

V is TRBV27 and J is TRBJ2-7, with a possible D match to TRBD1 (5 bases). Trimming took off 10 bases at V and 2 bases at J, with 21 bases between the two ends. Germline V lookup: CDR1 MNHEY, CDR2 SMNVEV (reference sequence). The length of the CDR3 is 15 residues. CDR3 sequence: CAILLSRSGPYEQYF. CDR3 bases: TGTGCCATCCTACTTAGTAGGTCAGGGCCCTACGAGCAGTACTTC.

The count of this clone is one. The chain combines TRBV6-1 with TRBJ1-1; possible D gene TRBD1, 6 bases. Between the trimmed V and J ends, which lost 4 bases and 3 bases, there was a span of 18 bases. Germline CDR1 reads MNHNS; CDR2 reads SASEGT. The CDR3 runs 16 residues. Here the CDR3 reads CASSASWGGKDTEAFF. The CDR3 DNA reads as TGTGCCAGCAGTGCGTCGTGGGGGGGCAAGGACACTGAAGCTTTCTTT.

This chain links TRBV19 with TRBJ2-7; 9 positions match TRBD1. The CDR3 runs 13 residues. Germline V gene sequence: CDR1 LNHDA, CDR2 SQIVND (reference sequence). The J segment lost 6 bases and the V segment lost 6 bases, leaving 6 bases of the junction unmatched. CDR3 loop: CASSKTGGVEQYF. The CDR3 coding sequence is TGTGCCAGTAGCAAAACAGGGGGCGTCGAGCAGTACTTC.

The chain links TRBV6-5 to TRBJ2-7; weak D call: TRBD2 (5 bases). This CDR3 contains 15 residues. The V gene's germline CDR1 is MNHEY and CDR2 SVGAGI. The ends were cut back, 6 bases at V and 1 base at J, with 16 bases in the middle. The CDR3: CASSYGRGLSYEQYF. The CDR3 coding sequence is TGTGCCAGCAGCTACGGAAGAGGACTTTCCTACGAGCAGTACTTC.

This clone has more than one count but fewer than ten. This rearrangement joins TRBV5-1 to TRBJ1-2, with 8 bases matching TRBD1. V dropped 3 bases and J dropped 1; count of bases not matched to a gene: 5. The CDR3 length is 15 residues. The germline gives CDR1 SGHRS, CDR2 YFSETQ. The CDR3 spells CASSSGQVFNYGYTF. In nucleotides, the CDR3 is TGCGCCAGCAGCTCGGGACAGGTTTTTAACTATGGCTACACCTTC.

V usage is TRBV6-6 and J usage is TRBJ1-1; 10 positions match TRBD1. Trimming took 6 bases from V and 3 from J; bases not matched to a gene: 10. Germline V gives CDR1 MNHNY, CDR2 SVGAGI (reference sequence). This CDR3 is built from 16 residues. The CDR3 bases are TGTGCCAGCAGCCCCGCCGGGACAGGGGTGGACACTGAAGCTTTCTTT. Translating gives CASSPAGTGVDTEAFF.

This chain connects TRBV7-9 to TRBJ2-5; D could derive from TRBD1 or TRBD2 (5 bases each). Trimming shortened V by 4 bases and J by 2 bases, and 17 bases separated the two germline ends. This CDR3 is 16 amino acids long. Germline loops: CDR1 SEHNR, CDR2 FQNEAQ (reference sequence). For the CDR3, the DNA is TGTGCCAGCAGCTCCCCTATAGGGGCGGGTCAAGAGACCCAGTACTTC. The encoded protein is CASSSPIGAGQETQYF.

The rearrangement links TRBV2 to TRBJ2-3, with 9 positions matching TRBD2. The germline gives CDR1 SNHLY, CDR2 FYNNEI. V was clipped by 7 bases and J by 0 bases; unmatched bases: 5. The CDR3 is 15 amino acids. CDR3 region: CASISLAGSTDTQYF. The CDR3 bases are TGTGCCAGCATAAGTCTAGCGGGAAGCACAGATACGCAGTATTTT.

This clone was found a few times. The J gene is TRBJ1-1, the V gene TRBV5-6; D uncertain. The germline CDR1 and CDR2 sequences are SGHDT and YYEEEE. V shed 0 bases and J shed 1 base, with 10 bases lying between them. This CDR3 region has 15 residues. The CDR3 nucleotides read TGTGCCAGCAGCTTGGCTGTAGGCTGGAACACTGAAGCTTTCTTT. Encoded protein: CASSLAVGWNTEAFF.

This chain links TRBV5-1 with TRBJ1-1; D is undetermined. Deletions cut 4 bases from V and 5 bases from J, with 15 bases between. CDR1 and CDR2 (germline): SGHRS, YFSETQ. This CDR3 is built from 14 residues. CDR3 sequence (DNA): TGCGCCAGCAGCGATCAACTAGCGGGGACTGAAGCTTTCTTT. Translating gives CASSDQLAGTEAFF.

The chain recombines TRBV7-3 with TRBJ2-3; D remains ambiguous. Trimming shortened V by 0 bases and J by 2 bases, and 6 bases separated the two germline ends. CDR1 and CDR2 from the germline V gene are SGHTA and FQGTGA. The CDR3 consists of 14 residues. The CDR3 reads CASSLTGITDTQYF. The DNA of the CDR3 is TGTGCCAGCAGCTTAACCGGCATCACAGATACGCAGTATTTT.

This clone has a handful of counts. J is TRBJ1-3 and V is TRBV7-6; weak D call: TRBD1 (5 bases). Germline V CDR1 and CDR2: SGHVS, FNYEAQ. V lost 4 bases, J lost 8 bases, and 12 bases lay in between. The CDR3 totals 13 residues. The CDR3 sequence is CASSSMGGDTIYF. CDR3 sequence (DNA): TGTGCCAGCAGCTCAATGGGGGGTGACACCATATATTTT.

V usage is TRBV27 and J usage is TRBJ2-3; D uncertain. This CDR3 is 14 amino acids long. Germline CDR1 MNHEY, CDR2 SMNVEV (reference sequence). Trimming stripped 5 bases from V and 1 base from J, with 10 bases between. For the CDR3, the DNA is TGTGCCAGCAGTCTCCTCCCTGGCACAGATACGCAGTATTTT. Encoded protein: CASSLLPGTDTQYF.

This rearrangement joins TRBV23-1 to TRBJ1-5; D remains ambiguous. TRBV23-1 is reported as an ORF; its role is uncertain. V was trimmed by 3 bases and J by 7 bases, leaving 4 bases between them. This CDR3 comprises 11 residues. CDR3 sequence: CASSQLQPQHF. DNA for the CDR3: TGCGCCAGCAGTCAGCTCCAGCCCCAGCATTTT.

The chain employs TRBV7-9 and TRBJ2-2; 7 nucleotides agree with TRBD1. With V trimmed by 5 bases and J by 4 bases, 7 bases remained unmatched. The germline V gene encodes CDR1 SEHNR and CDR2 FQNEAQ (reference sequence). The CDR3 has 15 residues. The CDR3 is CASSARDSFTGELFF. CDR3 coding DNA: TGTGCCAGCAGCGCCCGGGACAGTTTCACCGGGGAGCTGTTTTTT.

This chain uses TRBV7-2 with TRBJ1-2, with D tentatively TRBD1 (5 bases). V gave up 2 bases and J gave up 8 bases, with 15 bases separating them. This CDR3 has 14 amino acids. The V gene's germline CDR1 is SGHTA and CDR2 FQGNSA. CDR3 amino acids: CASSLPQGVGGYTF. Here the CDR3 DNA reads TGTGCCAGCAGCTTACCGCAGGGAGTGGGAGGCTACACCTTC.

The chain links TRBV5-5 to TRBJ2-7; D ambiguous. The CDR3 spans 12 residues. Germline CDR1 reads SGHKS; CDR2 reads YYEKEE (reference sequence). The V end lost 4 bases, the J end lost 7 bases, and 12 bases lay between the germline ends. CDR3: CASSQSLLEQYF. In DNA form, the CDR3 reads TGTGCCAGCAGCCAGTCCCTTTTGGAGCAGTACTTC.

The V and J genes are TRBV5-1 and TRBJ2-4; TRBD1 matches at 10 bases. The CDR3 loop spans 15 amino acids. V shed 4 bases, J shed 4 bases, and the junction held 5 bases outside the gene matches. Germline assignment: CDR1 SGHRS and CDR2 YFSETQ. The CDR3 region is CASSPEGQGKNIQYF. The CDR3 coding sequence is TGCGCCAGCAGCCCGGAGGGACAGGGGAAAAACATTCAGTACTTC.

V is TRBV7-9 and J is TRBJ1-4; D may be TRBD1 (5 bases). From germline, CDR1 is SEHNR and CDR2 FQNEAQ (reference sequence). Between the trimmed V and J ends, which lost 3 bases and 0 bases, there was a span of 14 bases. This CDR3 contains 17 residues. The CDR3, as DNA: TGTGCCAGCAGCTTGAGGGGTGCGTCTGCAACTAATGAAAAACTGTTTTTT. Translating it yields CASSLRGASATNEKLFF.

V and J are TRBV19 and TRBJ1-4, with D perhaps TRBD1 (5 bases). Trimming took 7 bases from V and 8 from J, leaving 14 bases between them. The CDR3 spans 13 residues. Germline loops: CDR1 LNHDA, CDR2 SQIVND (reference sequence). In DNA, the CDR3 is TGTGCCAGTACCTCCATCCCAGGGGAAAAACTGTTTTTT. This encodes CASTSIPGEKLFF.

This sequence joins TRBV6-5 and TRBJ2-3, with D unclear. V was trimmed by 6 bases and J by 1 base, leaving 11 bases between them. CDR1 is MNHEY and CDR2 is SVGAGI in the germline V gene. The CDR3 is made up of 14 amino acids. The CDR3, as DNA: TGTGCCAGCAGGGTGAGGTCAGGCACAGATACGCAGTATTTT. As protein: CASRVRSGTDTQYF.

The CDR3 protein is CASSATPSRGTGELFF. Written as DNA, the CDR3 is TGCGCCAGCAGCGCCACTCCTTCAAGGGGCACCGGGGAGCTGTTTTTT. The chain recombines TRBV5-1 with TRBJ2-2, with D possibly being TRBD1 (5 bases). The germline V and J ends were trimmed by 4 bases and 4 bases, with 17 bases remaining between them. The CDR3 covers 16 residues. Germline V gene sequence: CDR1 SGHRS, CDR2 YFSETQ.

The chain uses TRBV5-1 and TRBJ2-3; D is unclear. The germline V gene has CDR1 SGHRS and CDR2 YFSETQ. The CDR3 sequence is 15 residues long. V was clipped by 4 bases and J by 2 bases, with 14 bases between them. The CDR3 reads CASSPPTTVTDTQYF. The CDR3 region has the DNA TGCGCCAGCAGCCCCCCAACGACGGTCACAGATACGCAGTATTTT.

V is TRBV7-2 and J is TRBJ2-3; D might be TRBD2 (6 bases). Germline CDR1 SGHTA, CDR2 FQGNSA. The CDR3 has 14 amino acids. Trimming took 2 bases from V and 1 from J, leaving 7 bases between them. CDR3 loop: CASSLRRGTDTQYF. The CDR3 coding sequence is TGTGCCAGCAGCTTAAGGAGGGGCACAGATACGCAGTATTTT.

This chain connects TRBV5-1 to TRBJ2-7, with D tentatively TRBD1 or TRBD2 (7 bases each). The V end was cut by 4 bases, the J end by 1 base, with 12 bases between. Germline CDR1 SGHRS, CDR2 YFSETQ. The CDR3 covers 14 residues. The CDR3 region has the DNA TGCGCCAGCAGCCCCCAGGGGGGGTCCTACGAGCAGTACTTC. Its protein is CASSPQGGSYEQYF.

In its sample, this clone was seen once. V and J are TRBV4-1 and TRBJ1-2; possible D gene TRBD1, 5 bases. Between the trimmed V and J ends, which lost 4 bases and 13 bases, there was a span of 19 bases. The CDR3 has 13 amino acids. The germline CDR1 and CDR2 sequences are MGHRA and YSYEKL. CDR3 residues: CASSRLRGTFSTF. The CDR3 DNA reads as TGCGCCAGCAGCCGGTTGCGGGGGACGTTTTCCACCTTC.